This entry lists 23 T cell receptor beta chains sequenced from one sample in a study of long-term antiretroviral therapy in people with HIV. An immunoSEQ assay, version v3.0, was performed at survey level. The data were produced by immunoSEQ multiplex PCR, yet TCRdb's version contains in-frame clones alone and is incomplete. Here the sample spans about 39,000 clones, 85% being singletons. Sample: unsorted PBMCs, taken 3.1 years after starting antiretroviral therapy. The receptors stem from a woman aged 45-59 years with HIV.

This chain uses TRBV2 with TRBJ2-3; no definite D call. Germline V gene sequence: CDR1 SNHLY, CDR2 FYNNEI. V shed 5 bases and J shed 2 bases, with 8 bases lying between them. The CDR3 runs to 13 residues. In DNA, the CDR3 is TGTGCCAGCAGTAGTGCTTCCACAGATACGCAGTATTTT. Translating gives CASSSASTDTQYF.

CDR3 loop: CASSQDAYEQYF. Here the CDR3 DNA reads TGTGCCAGCAGCCAAGACGCCTACGAGCAGTACTTC. This sequence joins TRBV4-2 and TRBJ2-7; no reliable D call. This CDR3 spans 12 amino acids. CDR1 and CDR2 from the germline V gene are LGHNA and YNFKEQ. Trimming cost V 0 bases and J 2 bases, with 2 bases left between them.

The chain employs TRBV2 and TRBJ1-1; no firm D call. The V and J ends lost 6 bases and 1 base respectively, with 9 bases between them. The CDR3 is 13 residues long. CDR1 SNHLY and CDR2 FYNNEI come from the germline V gene. The CDR3 here is CASRPRQNTEAFF. CDR3 coding DNA: TGTGCCAGCAGGCCCCGACAGAACACTGAAGCTTTCTTT.

The chain uses TRBV30 and TRBJ1-4; tentatively, D is TRBD1 (5 bases). Trimming shortened V by 7 bases and J by 8 bases, and 17 bases separated the two germline ends. Germline assignment: CDR1 GTSNPN and CDR2 SVGIG (reference sequence). The CDR3 spans 13 residues. CDR3 protein: CASGTGADEKLFF. The CDR3 DNA reads TGTGCCTCGGGGACCGGAGCGGACGAAAAACTGTTTTTT.

The chain couples TRBV2 to TRBJ2-1, with D perhaps matching TRBD2 (6 bases). With 7 bases removed from V and 7 bases from J, the gap between germline ends came to 17 bases. The CDR3 consists of 14 residues. CDR1 is SNHLY and CDR2 is FYNNEI in the germline V gene. This CDR3 is CASTRDSSGNEQFF. CDR3 coding DNA: TGTGCCAGCACGCGGGACTCTAGTGGAAATGAGCAGTTCTTC.

The rearrangement links TRBV5-8 to TRBJ1-5; D possibly corresponds to TRBD1 (5 bases). This CDR3 is 15 amino acids long. V lost 2 bases and J lost 5, with 14 bases in between. Germline V lookup: CDR1 SGHTS, CDR2 YDEGEE. CDR3 sequence (DNA): TGTGCCAGCAGCTTCCGGGGGGGTGCCGATCAGCCCCAGCATTTT. It is translated as CASSFRGGADQPQHF.

The chain uses TRBV7-6 and TRBJ1-6, with TRBD1 matching over 8 bases. CDR1 and CDR2 (germline): SGHVS, FNYEAQ. There are 17 residues in the CDR3. The junction had 11 bases not matched to a gene; V was cut back by 5 bases and J by 5 bases. The chain's CDR3 is CASSGPRGQVNNSPLHF. CDR3 DNA sequence: TGTGCCAGCAGCGGACCCAGGGGGCAGGTGAATAATTCACCCCTCCACTTT.

This chain uses TRBV5-1 with TRBJ1-1; a possible D gene is TRBD1 (5 bases). The ends were cut back, 7 bases at V and 0 bases at J, with 25 bases in the middle. The CDR3 contains 18 residues. The V gene's germline CDR1 is SGHRS and CDR2 YFSETQ. CDR3 sequence reads: CASAKMVQGHSMNTEAFF. The CDR3 DNA sequence: TGCGCCAGCGCAAAAATGGTTCAGGGTCACTCCATGAACACTGAAGCTTTCTTT.

This clone has only one observation. V is TRBV7-9 and J is TRBJ1-5; the D is unclear. CDR3 length: 12 amino acids. CDR1 and CDR2 from the germline V gene are SEHNR and FQNEAQ (reference sequence). Trimming pared 1 base from V and 8 bases from J, leaving 6 bases between. This chain's CDR3 is CASSLEAEPQHF. The CDR3 nucleotides read TGTGCCAGCAGCTTAGAGGCCGAGCCCCAGCATTTT.

The gene calls are TRBV14 and TRBJ2-3; D is undetermined. The CDR3 has 14 amino acids. The V end lost 5 bases, the J end lost 6 bases, and 15 bases lay between the germline ends. Germline V gene sequence: CDR1 SGHDN, CDR2 FVKESK. The CDR3 DNA sequence: TGTGCCAGCAGCGACACGCCAGCGATGGATACGCAGTATTTT. Its protein product is CASSDTPAMDTQYF.

The V call is TRBV2, the J call TRBJ2-2, with D perhaps TRBD1 or TRBD2 (5 bases each). V gave up 5 bases and J gave up 8 bases, with 15 bases separating them. The CDR3 totals 14 residues. Per germline, CDR1 SNHLY and CDR2 FYNNEI. The chain's CDR3 is CASSRGRGEGELFF. CDR3 bases: TGTGCCAGCAGTAGGGGCCGGGGAGAGGGGGAGCTGTTTTTT.

This chain uses TRBV28 with TRBJ1-5; 11 nucleotides line up with TRBD1. The ends lost 7 bases at V and 6 bases at J; junction bases unmatched: 8. Germline V gene data show CDR1 as MDHEN and CDR2 as SYDVKM. This CDR3 region has 15 residues. The CDR3 loop is CASTLGQGVGQPQHF. The CDR3 DNA sequence: TGTGCCAGCACCCTGGGACAGGGGGTAGGTCAGCCCCAGCATTTT.

This clone was found a few times. The V gene is TRBV2, the J gene TRBJ2-7; D is uncertain. V lost 3 bases and J 0 bases, leaving 12 bases between the germline ends. Germline loops: CDR1 SNHLY, CDR2 FYNNEI. This CDR3 is 15 amino acids long. CDR3 DNA: TGTGCCAGCAGTGAGGTATCAGCGAACTCCTACGAGCAGTACTTC. Translating it yields CASSEVSANSYEQYF.

CDR3 sequence reads: CSVTDRTVYGYTF. The CDR3 DNA sequence: TGCAGCGTGACTGACAGGACCGTCTATGGCTACACCTTC. V usage is TRBV29-1 and J usage is TRBJ1-2; tentatively, D is TRBD1 (6 bases). The CDR3 spans 13 residues. Trimming took 6 bases from V and 4 from J, leaving 15 bases between them. Germline V gene sequence: CDR1 SQVTM, CDR2 ANQGSEA. Filled out from reference TRBV29-1 and TRBJ1-2, the complete variable domain reads SAVISQKPSRDICQRGTSLTIQCQVDSQVTMMFWYRQQPGQSLTLIATANQGSEATYESGFVIDKFPISRPNLTFSTLTVSNMSPEDSSIYLCSVTDRTVYGYTFGSGTRLTVV.

This CDR3 is CASSLDSSGANVLTF. CDR3 nucleotide sequence: TGTGCCAGCAGTTTAGACAGCTCTGGGGCCAACGTCCTGACTTTC. The chain recombines TRBV6-5 with TRBJ2-6, with D tentatively TRBD1 (5 bases). Deletions cut 4 bases from V and 0 bases from J, with 7 bases between. Germline CDR1 is MNHEY and CDR2 is SVGAGI. The CDR3 spans 15 residues.

The chain carries TRBV7-2 and TRBJ2-2; the D gene could be TRBD1 or TRBD2 (5 bases each). V shed 1 base and J shed 0 bases, with 9 bases lying between them. Germline V gene sequence: CDR1 SGHTA, CDR2 FQGNSA. This CDR3 is built from 16 residues. The CDR3 DNA reads as TGTGCCAGCAGCTTAGTGGGGACGTCGAACACCGGGGAGCTGTTTTTT. Translating it yields CASSLVGTSNTGELFF.

The chain joins TRBV27 to TRBJ2-1; TRBD2 aligns across 7 bases. Germline loops: CDR1 MNHEY, CDR2 SMNVEV (reference sequence). The CDR3 covers 15 residues. V trimming: 4 bases; J trimming: 4 bases; junction bases outside the gene matches: 7. As DNA, the CDR3 is TGTGCCAGCAGTTCCGGTGCGGGGGTTTACAATGAGCAGTTCTTC. Amino acid sequence: CASSSGAGVYNEQFF.

The rearrangement uses TRBV7-9 and TRBJ2-3, with no clear D. The CDR3 is 14 amino acids. Trimming pared 2 bases from V and 2 bases from J, leaving 8 bases between. Germline CDR1 is SEHNR and CDR2 is FQNEAQ (reference sequence). Here the CDR3 DNA reads TGTGCCAGCAGCTTACCTTTCCCCACAGATACGCAGTATTTT. Its translation is CASSLPFPTDTQYF.

This clone showed up just once. This chain links TRBV18 with TRBJ2-7, with 8 bases fitting TRBD2. J was trimmed by 3 bases and V by 3 bases; bases with no gene match: 4. CDR1 is KGHSH, CDR2 LQKENI, per germline. The CDR3 is 14 amino acids. CDR3 sequence: CASSPDSGVYEQYF. The CDR3 nucleotides are TGTGCCAGCTCACCCGATAGCGGGGTCTACGAGCAGTACTTC.

A single count supports this clone. The V call is TRBV7-3, the J call TRBJ1-3; D gene uncertain. The ends were cut back, 2 bases at V and 2 bases at J, with 10 bases in the middle. The germline V gene encodes CDR1 SGHTA and CDR2 FQGTGA. The CDR3 is 15 amino acids. The CDR3 loop reads CASSLGLLPGNTIYF. The CDR3 DNA sequence: TGTGCCAGCAGCTTAGGCCTTCTTCCTGGAAACACCATATATTTT.

This sequence joins TRBV7-6 and TRBJ2-4, with 8 bases identical to TRBD1. V was pared by 1 base and J by 12 bases, with 11 bases of the junction left unmatched. The germline gives CDR1 SGHVS, CDR2 FNYEAQ. This CDR3 has 15 amino acids. CDR3 in DNA: TGTGCCAGCAGCTTAGAGCAGGGGGCCCAGATGCCTCAGTACTTC. Its protein is CASSLEQGAQMPQYF.

This sequence joins TRBV6-6 and TRBJ1-1, with D hard to call. Per germline, CDR1 MNHNY and CDR2 SVGAGI (reference sequence). This CDR3 spans 13 amino acids. With 7 bases removed from V and 0 bases from J, the gap between germline ends came to 9 bases. CDR3 amino acids: CASTPGVNTEAFF. DNA of the CDR3: TGTGCCAGCACCCCGGGTGTGAACACTGAAGCTTTCTTT.

This clone appeared a few times. The chain carries TRBV30 and TRBJ1-1, with 8 bases matching TRBD1. V shed 5 bases and J 1 base; nucleotides not matched to a gene: 3. The CDR3 spans 13 residues. Germline CDR1 GTSNPN, CDR2 SVGIG (reference sequence). The DNA of the CDR3 is TGTGCCTGGGGACAGGGTGGGAACACTGAAGCTTTCTTT. Protein: CAWGQGGNTEAFF.